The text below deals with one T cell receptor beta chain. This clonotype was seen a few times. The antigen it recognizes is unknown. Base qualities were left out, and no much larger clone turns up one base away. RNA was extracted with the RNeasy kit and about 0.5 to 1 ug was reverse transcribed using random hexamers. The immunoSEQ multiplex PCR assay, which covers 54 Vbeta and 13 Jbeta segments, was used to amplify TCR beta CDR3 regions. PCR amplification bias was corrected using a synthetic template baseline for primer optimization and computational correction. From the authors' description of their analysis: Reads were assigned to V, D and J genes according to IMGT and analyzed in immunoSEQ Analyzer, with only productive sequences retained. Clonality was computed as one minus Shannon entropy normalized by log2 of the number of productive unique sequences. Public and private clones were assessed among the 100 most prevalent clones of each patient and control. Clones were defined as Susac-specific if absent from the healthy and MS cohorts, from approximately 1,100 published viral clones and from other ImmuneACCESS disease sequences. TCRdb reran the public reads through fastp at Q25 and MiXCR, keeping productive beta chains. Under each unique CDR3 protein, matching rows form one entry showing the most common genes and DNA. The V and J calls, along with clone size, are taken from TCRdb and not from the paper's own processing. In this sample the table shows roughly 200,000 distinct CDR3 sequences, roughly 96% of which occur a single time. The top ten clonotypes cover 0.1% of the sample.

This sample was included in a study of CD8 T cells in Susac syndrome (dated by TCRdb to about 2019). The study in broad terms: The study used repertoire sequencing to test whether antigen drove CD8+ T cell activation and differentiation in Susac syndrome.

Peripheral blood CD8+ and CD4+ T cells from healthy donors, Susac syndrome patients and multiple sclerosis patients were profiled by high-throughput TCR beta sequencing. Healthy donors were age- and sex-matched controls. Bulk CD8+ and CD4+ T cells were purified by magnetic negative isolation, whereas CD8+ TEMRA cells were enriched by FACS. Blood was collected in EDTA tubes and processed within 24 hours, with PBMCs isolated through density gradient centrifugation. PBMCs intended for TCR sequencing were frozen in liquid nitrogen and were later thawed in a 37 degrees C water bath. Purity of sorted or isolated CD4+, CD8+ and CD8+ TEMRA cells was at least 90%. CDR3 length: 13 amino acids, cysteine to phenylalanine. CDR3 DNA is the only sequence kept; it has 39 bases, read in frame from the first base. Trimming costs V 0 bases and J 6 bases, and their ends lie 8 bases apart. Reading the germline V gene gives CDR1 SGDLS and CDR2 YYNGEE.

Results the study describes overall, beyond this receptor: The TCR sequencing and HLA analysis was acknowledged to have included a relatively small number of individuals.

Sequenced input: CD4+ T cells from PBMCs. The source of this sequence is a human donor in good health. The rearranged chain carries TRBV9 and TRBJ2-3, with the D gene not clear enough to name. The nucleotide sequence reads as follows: TGTGCCAGCAGCGTAGAACCCGGGGATACGCAGTATTTT. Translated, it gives CASSVEPGDTQYF. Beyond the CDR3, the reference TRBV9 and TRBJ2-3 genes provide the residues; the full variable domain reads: DSGVTQTPKHLITATGQRVTLRCSPRSGDLSVYWYQQSLDQGLQFLIQYYNGEERAKGNILERFSAQQFPDLHSELNLSSLELGDSALYFCASSVEPGDTQYFGPGTRLTVL.